These 14 T cell receptor beta chains share one sample of origin, sequenced in a study of CXCR3-negative and CXCR3-positive naive CD8 T cells. Study results and caveats: CXCR3-negative naive cells had less hydrophobic TRB CDR3s than did CXCR3-positive naive cells.

These TCRs' antigens remain unknown. 5' RACE that incorporated UMI labels was used to prepare the TRB cDNA libraries. Following a re-call of the 5' RACE reads, TCRdb has one entry per CDR3 protein and lacks DNA. This sample contains 150,000 to 170,000 distinct CDR3 sequences. The sample was naive CXCR3+ CD8+ T cells from blood. Subset here: CD45RO-CCR7+CD27+CD95- naive CD8+ T cells expressing CXCR3 (TNR3+). Every receptor here comes from a human donor in good health. Some clones in this sample may be carry-over from other donors' samples.

The chain recombines TRBV4-3 with TRBJ2-7; the TCRdb call, TRBD2, lacks DNA for checking. CDR3 length equals 17 residues. In germline, CDR1 is LGHNA, CDR2 YSLEER. CDR3 region: CASSQDRLAGGDYEQYF.

The chain combines TRBV20-1 with TRBJ1-2; as DNA is missing, the TRBD1 call by TCRdb cannot be tested. CDR1 and CDR2 from the germline V gene are DFQATT and SNEGSKA (reference sequence). CDR3 length: 13 amino acids. CDR3 sequence reads: CSAITGIPYGYTF.

V and J are TRBV4-2 and TRBJ1-1. Looked up from germline, CDR1 is LGHNA and CDR2 is YNFKEQ. This CDR3 has 15 amino acids. The CDR3 loop is CASSQDPSMNTEAFF.

CDR3 amino acids: CASSPRQGDEAFF. This chain links TRBV19 with TRBJ1-1; no DNA is available, so the TRBD1 call from TCRdb remains unchecked. Germline V gives CDR1 LNHDA, CDR2 SQIVND (reference sequence). The CDR3 has 13 residues.

The chain is built from TRBV3-1 and TRBJ2-2; TCRdb picks TRBD2, but there is no DNA to check that call. CDR1 and CDR2 (germline): LGHDT, YNNKEL (reference sequence). The CDR3 loop spans 20 amino acids. The CDR3 protein is CASSQVGGGLTFANTGELFF.

The chain combines TRBV27 with TRBJ2-5; without DNA, the TCRdb call of TRBD2 cannot be checked. The germline CDR1 and CDR2 sequences are MNHEY and SMNVEV (reference sequence). The CDR3 is 13 amino acids. The CDR3 reads CASSYLAEETQYF.

This chain joins TRBV24-1 and TRBJ2-2; the D call of TRBD1 rests on TCRdb alone, since no DNA is present to check it. This CDR3 is 15 amino acids long. Germline V gene sequence: CDR1 KGHDR, CDR2 SFDVKD. The CDR3 sequence: CATSDFRSTDGELFF.

The V call is TRBV4-1, the J call TRBJ1-2; absent DNA, TCRdb's TRBD1 call cannot be checked. The CDR3 has 15 residues. Germline CDR1 MGHRA, CDR2 YSYEKL. This CDR3 is CASSQYGTGNYGYTF.

The J gene is TRBJ2-1, the V gene TRBV5-1. Germline CDR1 is SGHRS and CDR2 is YFSETQ. This CDR3 spans 14 amino acids. The CDR3 here is CASSIQDGYNEQFF.

The J gene is TRBJ2-1, the V gene TRBV11-3. The V gene's germline CDR1 is SGHNT and CDR2 YENEEA. The length of the CDR3 is 15 residues. The CDR3: CASSLDRRSYNEQFF.

This sequence joins TRBV20-1 and TRBJ1-2; TCRdb designates TRBD1, a call that cannot be tested without DNA. CDR3 length: 11 residues. The germline gives CDR1 DFQATT, CDR2 SNEGSKA (reference sequence). The CDR3 sequence is CSARAGTAPPF.

J is TRBJ2-1 and V is TRBV6-6; TCRdb designates TRBD2, a call that cannot be tested without DNA. This CDR3 region has 16 residues. The V gene's germline CDR1 is MNHNY and CDR2 SVGAGI (reference sequence). The CDR3 is CASSYSLAENYNEQFF.

The V gene is TRBV6-2 or TRBV6-3, the J gene TRBJ2-4; TCRdb designates TRBD1, a call that cannot be tested without DNA. There are 19 residues in the CDR3. The germline CDR1 and CDR2 sequences are MNHEY and SVGEGT. CDR3 amino acids: CASSYGLMFSGGGKNIQYF.

V usage is TRBV28 and J usage is TRBJ1-5. Germline V CDR1 and CDR2: MDHEN, SYDVKM. The CDR3 is 14 residues long. The CDR3 reads CASEGGVGNQPQHF.